Following are 18 T cell receptor beta chains from one sample sequenced in a study of early T cells in non-severe SARS-CoV-2 infection. TCRdb reprocessed the 5' RACE reads with MiXCR, giving one entry per CDR3 protein. Of tens of thousands of distinct CDR3 sequences in the sample, 13% are singletons; the top ten hold roughly 10%. Sequencing used whole blood. The receptor set was obtained from an adult who was a healthcare worker with PCR-confirmed SARS-CoV-2 infection or an uninfected control (not recorded which).

The chain links TRBV2 to TRBJ1-5; TRBD1 is a possible D gene (5 bases). V gave up 3 bases and J gave up 0 bases, with 9 bases separating them. The CDR3 is 15 residues long. The germline CDR1 and CDR2 sequences are SNHLY and FYNNEI. The chain's CDR3 is CASSETTASNQPQHF. The CDR3 DNA sequence: TGTGCCAGCAGTGAGACGACAGCTAGCAATCAGCCCCAGCATTTT. Supplemented by reference TRBV2 and TRBJ1-5, the full variable domain reads EPEVTQTPSHQVTQMGQEVILRCVPISNHLYFYWYRQILGQKVEFLVSFYNNEISEKSEIFDDQFSVERPDGSNFTLKIRSTKLEDSAMYFCASSETTASNQPQHFGDGTRLSIL.

The chain is built from TRBV29-1 and TRBJ2-1; D call uncertain. CDR1 SQVTM and CDR2 ANQGSEA come from the germline V gene. The CDR3 contains 15 residues. V lost 8 bases to trimming and J lost 3 bases, with 20 bases between them. The CDR3: CSRSPSGALYNEQFF. The CDR3 DNA is TGCAGCCGGTCCCCCTCCGGTGCACTCTACAATGAGCAGTTCTTC.

V is TRBV12-3 or TRBV12-4 and J is TRBJ2-1, with D hard to call. Deletions cut 6 bases from V and 7 bases from J, with 7 bases between. This CDR3 has 11 amino acids. CDR3 nucleotide sequence: TGTGCCAGCAGGCTGGGGAATGAGCAGTTCTTC. Translating gives CASRLGNEQFF.

This clonotype was detected ten times or more. This chain joins TRBV7-9 and TRBJ2-1, with TRBD1 identical over 8 bases. Unmatched junction bases numbered 3, after V lost 5 bases and J lost 0 bases. The CDR3 length is 15 residues. Germline V gives CDR1 SEHNR, CDR2 FQNEAQ (reference sequence). This chain's CDR3 is CASSRTGNSYNEQFF. For the CDR3, the DNA is TGTGCCAGCAGCAGGACAGGGAACTCCTACAATGAGCAGTTCTTC. The full variable domain, completed using reference TRBV7-9 and TRBJ2-1, is DTGVSQNPRHKITKRGQNVTFRCDPISEHNRLYWYRQTLGQGPEFLTYFQNEAQLEKSRLLSDRFSAERPKGSFSTLEIQRTEQGDSAMYLCASSRTGNSYNEQFFGPGTRLTVL.

This clonotype was counted only a few times. The rearrangement links TRBV27 to TRBJ2-7, with D hard to call. This CDR3 contains 13 residues. Germline-derived CDR1 and CDR2 are MNHEY and SMNVEV (reference sequence). With 3 bases removed from V and 5 bases from J, the gap between germline ends came to 11 bases. CDR3 nucleotides: TGTGCCAGCAGTTTCGGGTTCGCTAACGAGCAGTACTTC. Translating it yields CASSFGFANEQYF.

The chain links TRBV5-1 to TRBJ1-4, with 11 bases that match TRBD1. Trimming cost V 4 bases and J 8 bases; bases outside gene matches: 4. Germline CDR1 and CDR2: SGHRS and YFSETQ. This CDR3 has 14 amino acids. CDR3 in amino acids: CASSLRTGGEKLFF. The DNA of the CDR3 is TGCGCCAGCAGCCTTCGGACAGGGGGCGAAAAACTGTTTTTT.

In the case of this clonotype: A much larger clone sits a single nucleotide away, making a read error possible. The final CDR3 position lacks the conserved phenylalanine or tryptophan, pointing to a likely read error. The rearrangement joins TRBV5-1 to TRBJ2-5; D uncertain. This CDR3 is 13 amino acids long. Trimming cost V 2 bases and J 2 bases, with 7 bases left between them. The germline CDR1 and CDR2 sequences are SGHRS and YFSETQ. DNA of the CDR3: TGCGCCAGCAGCTTAGGGTCACAAGAGACCCAGTACTCC. Translation: CASSLGSQETQYS.

This clonotype was found once. A much larger clonotype is one base distant, so this may be a read error. The chain couples TRBV3-1 to TRBJ2-3; 10 positions match TRBD2. Germline CDR1 is LGHDT and CDR2 is YNNKEL (reference sequence). The CDR3 spans 16 residues. The CDR3 protein is CANSTPGTSGTDTQYF. In nucleotides, the CDR3 is TGTGCCAACAGCACCCCCGGGACTAGCGGCACAGATACGCAGTATTTT.

In its sample, this clonotype was seen many times. This chain links TRBV14 with TRBJ2-7; no firm D call. Trimming took off 1 base at V and 6 bases at J, with 13 bases between the two ends. CDR1 and CDR2 from the germline V gene are SGHDN and FVKESK. The CDR3 loop spans 14 amino acids. The CDR3 sequence is CASSQVQFPREQYF. The CDR3 region has the DNA TGTGCCAGCAGCCAAGTCCAGTTTCCACGCGAGCAGTACTTC.

This clonotype has ten or more counts. The chain uses TRBV28 and TRBJ2-7; D is possibly TRBD1 (6 bases). The CDR3 length is 15 residues. V dropped 6 bases and J dropped 0 bases, with 15 bases sitting between them. The germline V gene has CDR1 MDHEN and CDR2 SYDVKM. The CDR3 DNA sequence: TGTGCCAGCAGACCGTCAGGGGCCCCCTCCTACGAGCAGTACTTC. This translates into CASRPSGAPSYEQYF.

About this clonotype: A much larger clonotype is one base distant, so this may be a read error. The CDR3 bases are TGTGTCAGCGCCGGGGGACGGTCCTACAATGAGCAGTTCTTC. Amino acids: CVSAGGRSYNEQFF. This chain connects TRBV11-2 to TRBJ2-1, with D maybe TRBD2 (6 bases). Germline V gene lookup returns CDR1 SGHAT and CDR2 FQNNGV. This CDR3 has 14 residues.

This clonotype was detected a few times. The V call is TRBV12-3 or TRBV12-4, the J call TRBJ2-7; D is possibly TRBD1 or TRBD2 (6 bases each). Trimming took 5 bases from V and 0 from J, leaving 17 bases between them. This CDR3 has 16 residues. The CDR3 DNA reads TGTGCCAGCAGTCCCCAGGGGAGGTTCTACTCCTACGAGCAGTACTTC. It specifies CASSPQGRFYSYEQYF.

This clonotype occurred many times. V gene TRBV29-1 combines with J gene TRBJ2-1; 8 bases are shared with TRBD2. The germline V gene has CDR1 SQVTM and CDR2 ANQGSEA. CDR3 size: 15 residues. V lost 0 bases and J lost 4; bases outside the gene matches: 5. CDR3 loop: CSVEDSGADYNEQFF. CDR3 DNA sequence: TGCAGCGTTGAAGATAGCGGGGCGGATTACAATGAGCAGTTCTTC.

The chain uses TRBV29-1 and TRBJ1-1; no clear D. This CDR3 has 13 residues. Germline assignment: CDR1 SQVTM and CDR2 ANQGSEA. V lost 3 bases, J lost 7 bases, and 15 bases lay in between. CDR3 protein: CSVERALRSEAFF. The CDR3 DNA sequence: TGCAGCGTTGAGAGGGCATTACGCAGTGAAGCTTTCTTT.

This clonotype was detected only a few times. This sequence joins TRBV28 and TRBJ2-5; 7 positions match TRBD2. Per the germline V gene, CDR1 is MDHEN and CDR2 is SYDVKM. This CDR3 spans 15 amino acids. V shed 2 bases and J 2 bases; nucleotides not matched to a gene: 5. Written as DNA, the CDR3 is TGTGCCAGCAGTTTAGTCGGGAGGAGTCAAGAGACCCAGTACTTC. Residues: CASSLVGRSQETQYF. Full variable domain (rest looked up from reference TRBV28 and TRBJ2-5): DVKVTQSSRYLVKRTGEKVFLECVQDMDHENMFWYRQDPGLGLRLIYFSYDVKMKEKGDIPEGYSVSREKKERFSLILESASTNQTSMYLCASSLVGRSQETQYFGPGTRLLVL.

This chain links TRBV28 with TRBJ2-7; D gene uncertain. The germline V and J ends were trimmed by 1 base and 0 bases, with 7 bases remaining between them. There are 14 residues in the CDR3. CDR1 and CDR2 from the germline V gene are MDHEN and SYDVKM. The CDR3 DNA is TGTGCCAGCAGTTTATACGGGCCCTCCTACGAGCAGTACTTC. This codes for CASSLYGPSYEQYF.

This rearrangement joins TRBV7-9 to TRBJ1-1; D possibly corresponds to TRBD1 (6 bases). Germline V gives CDR1 SEHNR, CDR2 FQNEAQ (reference sequence). The CDR3 covers 12 residues. The V end lost 7 bases, the J end lost 5 bases, and 11 bases lay between the germline ends. CDR3 region: CASIGGRTEAFF. CDR3 bases: TGTGCCAGCATTGGGGGCCGGACTGAAGCTTTCTTT.

The chain links TRBV6-6 to TRBJ1-1, with TRBD1 as a possible D gene (5 bases). The CDR3 contains 16 residues. V gave up 4 bases and J gave up 0 bases, with 15 bases separating them. Germline V lookup: CDR1 MNHNY, CDR2 SVGAGI (reference sequence). As DNA, the CDR3 is TGTGCCAGCAGTTCCTGGGACGGAAAAATGAACACTGAAGCTTTCTTT. It codes for CASSSWDGKMNTEAFF.